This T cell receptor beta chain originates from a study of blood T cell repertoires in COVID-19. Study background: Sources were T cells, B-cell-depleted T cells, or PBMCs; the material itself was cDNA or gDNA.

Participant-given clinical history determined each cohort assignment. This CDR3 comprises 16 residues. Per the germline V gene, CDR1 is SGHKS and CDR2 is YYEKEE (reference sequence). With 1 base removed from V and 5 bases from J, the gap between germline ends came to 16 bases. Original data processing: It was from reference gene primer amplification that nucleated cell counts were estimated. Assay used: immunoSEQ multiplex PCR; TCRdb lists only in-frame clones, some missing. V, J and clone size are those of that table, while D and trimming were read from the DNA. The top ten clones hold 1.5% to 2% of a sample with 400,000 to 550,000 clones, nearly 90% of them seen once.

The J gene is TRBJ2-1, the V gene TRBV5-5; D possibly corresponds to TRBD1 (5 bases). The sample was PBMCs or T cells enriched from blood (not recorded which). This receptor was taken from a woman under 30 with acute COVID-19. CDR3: CASSLSGLNFDNEQFF. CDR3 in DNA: TGTGCCAGCAGCTTGTCAGGGTTAAATTTCGACAATGAGCAGTTCTTC.